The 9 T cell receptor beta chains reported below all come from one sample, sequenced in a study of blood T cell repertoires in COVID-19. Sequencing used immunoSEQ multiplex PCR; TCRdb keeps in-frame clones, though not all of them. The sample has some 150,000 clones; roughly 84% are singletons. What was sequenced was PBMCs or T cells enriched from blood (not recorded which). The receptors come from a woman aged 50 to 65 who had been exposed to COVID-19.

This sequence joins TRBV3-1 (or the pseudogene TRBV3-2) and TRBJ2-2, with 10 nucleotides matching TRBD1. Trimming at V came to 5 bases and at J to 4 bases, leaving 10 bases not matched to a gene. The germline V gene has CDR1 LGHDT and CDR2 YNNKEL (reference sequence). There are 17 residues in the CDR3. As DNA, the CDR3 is TGTGCCAGCAGCGGACAGGGGGAGAGACCGATCACCGGGGAGCTGTTTTTT. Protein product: CASSGQGERPITGELFF.

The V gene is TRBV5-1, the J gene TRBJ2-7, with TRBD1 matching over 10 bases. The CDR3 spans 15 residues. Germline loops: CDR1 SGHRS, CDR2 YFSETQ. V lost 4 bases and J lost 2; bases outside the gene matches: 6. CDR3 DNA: TGCGCCAGCAGCGAAGGACAGGGGGGAACCTACGAGCAGTACTTC. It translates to CASSEGQGGTYEQYF.

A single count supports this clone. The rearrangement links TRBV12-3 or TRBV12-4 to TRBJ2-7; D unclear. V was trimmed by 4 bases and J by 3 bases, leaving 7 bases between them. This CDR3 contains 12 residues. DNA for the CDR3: TGTGCCAGCAGTTCCCTCCTCTACGAGCAGTACTTC. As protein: CASSSLLYEQYF.

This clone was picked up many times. The CDR3 is CASSPSGSPGELFF. As DNA, the CDR3 is TGTGCCAGCAGCCCATCGGGATCCCCCGGGGAGCTGTTTTTT. The rearrangement links TRBV6-5 to TRBJ2-2; the D gene is possibly TRBD2 (5 bases). The CDR3 is made up of 14 amino acids. V lost 6 bases to trimming and J lost 6 bases, with 14 bases between them. CDR1 is MNHEY, CDR2 SVGAGI, per germline.

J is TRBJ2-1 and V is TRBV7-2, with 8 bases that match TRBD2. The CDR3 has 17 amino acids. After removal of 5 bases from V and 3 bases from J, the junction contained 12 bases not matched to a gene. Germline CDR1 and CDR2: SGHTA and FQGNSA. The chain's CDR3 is CASSALGSSGFYNEQFF. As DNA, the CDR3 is TGTGCCAGCAGCGCGCTTGGGTCTAGCGGGTTCTACAATGAGCAGTTCTTC.

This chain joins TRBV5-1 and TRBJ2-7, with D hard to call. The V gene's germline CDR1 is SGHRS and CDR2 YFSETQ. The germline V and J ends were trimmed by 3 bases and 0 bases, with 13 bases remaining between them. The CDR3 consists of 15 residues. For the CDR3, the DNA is TGCGCCAGCAGCTCACTGGTGGGCAGCTCCTACGAGCAGTACTTC. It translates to CASSSLVGSSYEQYF.

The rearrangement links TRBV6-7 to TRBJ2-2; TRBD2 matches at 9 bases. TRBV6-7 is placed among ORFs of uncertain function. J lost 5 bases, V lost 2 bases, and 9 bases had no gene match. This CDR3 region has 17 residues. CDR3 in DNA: TGTGCCAGCAGTTACACGATCCAGCTAGCGGGGACCGGGGAGCTGTTTTTT. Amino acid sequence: CASSYTIQLAGTGELFF.

This CDR3 is CAIRTPGGYEQFF. Written as DNA, the CDR3 is TGTGCCATCAGAACACCCGGGGGATATGAGCAGTTCTTC. V usage is TRBV10-3 and J usage is TRBJ2-1; maybe TRBD2 (6 bases). V shed 6 bases and J shed 8 bases, with 14 bases lying between them. CDR1 is ENHRY, CDR2 SYGVKD, per germline. There are 13 residues in the CDR3.

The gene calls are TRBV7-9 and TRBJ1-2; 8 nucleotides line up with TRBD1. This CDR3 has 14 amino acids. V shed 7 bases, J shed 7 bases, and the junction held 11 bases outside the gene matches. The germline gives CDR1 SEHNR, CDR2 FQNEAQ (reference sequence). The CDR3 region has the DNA TGTGCCAGCACCGGGCTTCAGGGGGCTGGTGGCTACACCTTC. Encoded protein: CASTGLQGAGGYTF.